The T cell receptor beta chain described here comes from a study of T cell changes during pregnancy in multiple sclerosis. This CDR3 has 20 residues. CDR1 is SGDLS and CDR2 is YYNGEE in the germline V gene. Between the trimmed V and J ends, which lost 3 bases and 1 base, there was a span of 25 bases. Using immunoSEQ multiplex PCR, the repertoire was profiled, and TCRdb retains in-frame clones only, with some absent. The sample has some 38,000 clones, nearly 90% seen once; the top ten hold 0.55% to 0.7%. This clonotype was sampled from a female donor with multiple sclerosis, enrolled in a pregnancy study. This chain joins TRBV9 and TRBJ2-2; D perhaps matches TRBD2 (6 bases). This specimen consisted of CD4+ T cells from peripheral blood mononuclear cells, obtained in the second trimester of pregnancy. The CDR3 is CASSAPGLGSGSGNTGELFF. CDR3 bases: TGTGCCAGCAGCGCACCAGGTTTGGGGTCGGGTAGCGGGAACACCGGGGAGCTGTTTTTT.